The 10 T cell receptor beta chains in this list originate from one sample, sequenced in a study of long-term antiretroviral therapy in people with HIV (dated by TCRdb to between 2020 and 2023). The immunoSEQ hsTCRB v3.0 assay was used at survey level resolution to sequence the TRB variable region. TCRdb took over this immuneACCESS table, retaining in-frame rearrangements with V and J assigned. Such tables are incomplete; in checked studies, under half of the missing clones stem from an unresolved V gene, and the remainder is unexplained. Recorded for this sample are about 25,000 clones; 79% of them occurred a single time. 11% of the sample is in the top ten clones. Source: unsorted PBMCs, taken 2.1 years after starting antiretroviral therapy. These receptors were obtained from a man aged 25-40 years with HIV.

V usage is TRBV7-9 and J usage is TRBJ2-5; TRBD2 matches 14 bases. Trimming at V came to 3 bases and at J to 5 bases, leaving 5 bases not matched to a gene. The length of the CDR3 is 16 residues. Germline loops: CDR1 SEHNR, CDR2 FQNEAQ (reference sequence). The DNA of the CDR3 is TGTGCCAGCAGCTTTGGGACTAGCGGGAGTAGGGAGACCCAGTACTTC. Translating gives CASSFGTSGSRETQYF.

This sequence joins TRBV9 and TRBJ1-3; D uncertain. V was clipped by 0 bases and J by 0 bases, with 4 bases between them. The CDR3 totals 14 residues. Per germline, CDR1 SGDLS and CDR2 YYNGEE. CDR3 loop: CASSVGSSGNTIYF. The CDR3 coding sequence is TGTGCCAGCAGCGTAGGGAGCTCTGGAAACACCATATATTTT.

The genes are TRBV9 and TRBJ2-2, with 13 bases that match TRBD2. This CDR3 is 19 amino acids long. The germline V gene encodes CDR1 SGDLS and CDR2 YYNGEE. The V gene end was trimmed by 2 bases and the J gene end by 1 base; junction bases not matched to a gene: 8. Here the CDR3 reads CASSVTGTSGVRNTGELFF. The DNA for the CDR3 is TGTGCCAGCAGCGTCACCGGGACTAGCGGGGTGCGGAACACCGGGGAGCTGTTTTTT. The entire variable domain, with the rest obtained from reference TRBV9 and TRBJ2-2, is as follows: DSGVTQTPKHLITATGQRVTLRCSPRSGDLSVYWYQQSLDQGLQFLIQYYNGEERAKGNILERFSAQQFPDLHSELNLSSLELGDSALYFCASSVTGTSGVRNTGELFFGEGSRLTVL.

The chain joins TRBV5-1 to TRBJ2-2, with D tentatively TRBD2 (6 bases). CDR1 SGHRS and CDR2 YFSETQ come from the germline V gene. The CDR3 length is 16 residues. Trimming took off 0 bases at V and 4 bases at J, with 13 bases between the two ends. DNA of the CDR3: TGCGCCAGCAGCTTGGCTAGTCCAGCGGGCACCGGGGAGCTGTTTTTT. Amino acid sequence: CASSLASPAGTGELFF.

The chain combines TRBV5-4 with TRBJ2-5; D remains unclear. This CDR3 comprises 14 residues. CDR1 is SGHNT and CDR2 is YYREEE in the germline V gene (reference sequence). Deletions cut 3 bases from V and 1 base from J, with 10 bases between. The chain's CDR3 is CASSSQSLQETQYF. DNA of the CDR3: TGTGCCAGCAGCTCACAGAGCCTCCAAGAGACCCAGTACTTC.

This clone was detected once. The chain has TRBV19 and TRBJ2-1; D is possibly TRBD1 (6 bases). Germline-derived CDR1 and CDR2 are LNHDA and SQIVND (reference sequence). The CDR3 sequence is 15 residues long. V lost 6 bases and J 0 bases, leaving 12 bases between the germline ends. The CDR3 coding sequence is TGTGCCAGTAGCCTCCGGGACACCTCCTACAATGAGCAGTTCTTC. This sequence encodes CASSLRDTSYNEQFF.

The gene calls are TRBV11-2 and TRBJ2-7, with 11 bases identical to TRBD1. The CDR3 consists of 14 residues. Trimming took 5 bases from V and 7 from J; bases not matched to a gene: 7. Germline V gene lookup returns CDR1 SGHAT and CDR2 FQNNGV. This CDR3 reads CASSLGTGGLEQYF. The DNA for the CDR3 is TGTGCCAGCAGCCTCGGGACAGGGGGTTTGGAGCAGTACTTC.

In DNA form, the CDR3 reads TGTGCCAGCAGCGGGGACCCCAAGGGATACAATGAGCAGTTCTTC. This sequence encodes CASSGDPKGYNEQFF. This chain links TRBV5-4 with TRBJ2-1; possibly TRBD1 or TRBD2 for D (5 bases each). V was clipped by 4 bases and J by 4 bases, with 15 bases between them. The V gene's germline CDR1 is SGHNT and CDR2 YYREEE (reference sequence). CDR3 length equals 15 residues.

This chain uses TRBV11-2 with TRBJ2-7; D gene uncertain. Per the germline V gene, CDR1 is SGHAT and CDR2 is FQNNGV. CDR3 size: 11 residues. V was clipped by 5 bases and J by 3 bases, with 5 bases between them. The chain's CDR3 is CASSRFYEQYF. CDR3 nucleotides: TGTGCCAGCAGCCGCTTCTACGAGCAGTACTTC.

The chain couples TRBV6-5 to TRBJ1-1; D is undetermined. CDR1 is MNHEY, CDR2 SVGAGI, per germline. The CDR3 consists of 12 residues. Trimming took off 5 bases at V and 8 bases at J, with 12 bases between the two ends. CDR3 coding DNA: TGTGCCAGCAGTATAGGACCCGGGGAAGCTTTCTTT. Translated: CASSIGPGEAFF.